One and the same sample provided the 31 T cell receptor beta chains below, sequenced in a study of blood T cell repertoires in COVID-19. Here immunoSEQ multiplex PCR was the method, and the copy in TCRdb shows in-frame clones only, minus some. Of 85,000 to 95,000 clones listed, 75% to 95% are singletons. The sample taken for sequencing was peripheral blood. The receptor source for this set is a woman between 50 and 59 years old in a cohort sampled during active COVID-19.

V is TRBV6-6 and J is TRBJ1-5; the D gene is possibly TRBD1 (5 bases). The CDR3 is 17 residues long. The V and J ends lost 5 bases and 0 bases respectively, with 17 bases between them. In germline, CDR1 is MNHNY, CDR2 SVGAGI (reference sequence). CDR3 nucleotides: TGTGCCAGCAGTCGGGCCCCGGGGGTGAATAGCAATCAGCCCCAGCATTTT. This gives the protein CASSRAPGVNSNQPQHF.

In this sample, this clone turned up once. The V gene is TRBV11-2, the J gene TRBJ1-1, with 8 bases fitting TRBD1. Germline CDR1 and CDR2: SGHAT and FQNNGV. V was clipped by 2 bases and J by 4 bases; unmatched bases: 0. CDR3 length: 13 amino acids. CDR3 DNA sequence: TGTGCCAGCAGCTTAACAGGGGGCACTGAAGCTTTCTTT. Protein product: CASSLTGGTEAFF.

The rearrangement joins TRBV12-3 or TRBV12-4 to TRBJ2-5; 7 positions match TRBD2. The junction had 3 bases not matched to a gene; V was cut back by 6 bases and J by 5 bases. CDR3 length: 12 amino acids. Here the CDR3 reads CASRGTTETQYF. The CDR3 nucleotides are TGTGCCAGCAGGGGGACTACGGAGACCCAGTACTTC.

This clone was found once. DNA of the CDR3: TGTGCCAGCAGCGTAGACCAGAACTATGGCTACACCTTC. Amino acids: CASSVDQNYGYTF. This rearrangement joins TRBV9 to TRBJ1-2; no firm D call. V lost 0 bases to trimming and J lost 2 bases, with 5 bases between them. Germline V gene lookup returns CDR1 SGDLS and CDR2 YYNGEE. The CDR3 covers 13 residues.

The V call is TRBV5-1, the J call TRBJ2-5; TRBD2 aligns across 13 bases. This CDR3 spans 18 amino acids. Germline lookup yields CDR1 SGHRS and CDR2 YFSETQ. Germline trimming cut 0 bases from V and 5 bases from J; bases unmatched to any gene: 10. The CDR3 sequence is CASSLAGTSGIRAETQYF. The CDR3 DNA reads TGCGCCAGCAGCTTGGCAGGGACTAGCGGGATCCGGGCGGAGACCCAGTACTTC.

The CDR3 DNA reads as TGTGCCAGCAGCTTGGGACAGGGGCGGGAAGGGAACACCATATATTTT. It encodes CASSLGQGREGNTIYF. The rearrangement uses TRBV5-4 and TRBJ1-3; 8 bases are a match to TRBD1. The junction had 9 bases not matched to a gene; V was cut back by 0 bases and J by 7 bases. The CDR3 sequence is 16 residues long. Germline CDR1 and CDR2: SGHNT and YYREEE (reference sequence).

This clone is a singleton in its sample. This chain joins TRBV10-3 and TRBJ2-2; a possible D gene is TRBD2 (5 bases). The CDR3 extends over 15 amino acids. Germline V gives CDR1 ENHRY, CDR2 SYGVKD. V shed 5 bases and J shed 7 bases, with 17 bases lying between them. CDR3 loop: CAISYGMGGSGELFF. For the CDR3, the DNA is TGTGCCATCAGTTACGGGATGGGCGGTAGCGGGGAGCTGTTTTTT.

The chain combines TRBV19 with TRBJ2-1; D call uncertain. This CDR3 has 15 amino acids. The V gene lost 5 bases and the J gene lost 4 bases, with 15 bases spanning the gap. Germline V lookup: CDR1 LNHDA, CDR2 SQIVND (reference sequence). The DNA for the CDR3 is TGTGCCAGTAGTGTAATAGCCTCTAATTACAATGAGCAGTTCTTC. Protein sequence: CASSVIASNYNEQFF.

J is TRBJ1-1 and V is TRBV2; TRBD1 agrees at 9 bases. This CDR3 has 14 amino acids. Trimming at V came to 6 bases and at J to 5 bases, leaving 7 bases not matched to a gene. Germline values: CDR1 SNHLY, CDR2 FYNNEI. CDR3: CASRGTGGRTEAFF. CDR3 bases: TGTGCCAGCAGAGGTACAGGGGGCCGGACTGAAGCTTTCTTT.

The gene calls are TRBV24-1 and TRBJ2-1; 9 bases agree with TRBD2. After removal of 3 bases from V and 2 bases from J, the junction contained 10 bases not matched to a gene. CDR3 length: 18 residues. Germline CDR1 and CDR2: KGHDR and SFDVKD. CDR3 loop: CATSDGTSRPGAYNEQFF. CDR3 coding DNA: TGTGCCACCAGTGATGGGACTAGCCGTCCAGGCGCCTACAATGAGCAGTTCTTC.

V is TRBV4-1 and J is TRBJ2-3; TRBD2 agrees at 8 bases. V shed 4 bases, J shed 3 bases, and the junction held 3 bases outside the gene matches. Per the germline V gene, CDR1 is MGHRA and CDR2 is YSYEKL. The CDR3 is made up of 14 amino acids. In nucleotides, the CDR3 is TGCGCCAGCAGCCCCGGACTAGCTACAGATACGCAGTATTTT. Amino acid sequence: CASSPGLATDTQYF.

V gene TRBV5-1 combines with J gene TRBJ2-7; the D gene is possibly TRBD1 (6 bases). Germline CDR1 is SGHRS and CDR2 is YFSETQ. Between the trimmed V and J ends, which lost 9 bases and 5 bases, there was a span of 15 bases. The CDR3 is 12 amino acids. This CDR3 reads CATTGYQNEQYF. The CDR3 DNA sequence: TGCGCCACGACAGGTTACCAGAACGAGCAGTACTTC.

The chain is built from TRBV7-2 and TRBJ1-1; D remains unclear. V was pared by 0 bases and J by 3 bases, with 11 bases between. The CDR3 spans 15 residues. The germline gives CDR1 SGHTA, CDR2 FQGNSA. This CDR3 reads CASSLAVGRYTEAFF. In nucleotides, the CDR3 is TGTGCCAGCAGCTTAGCGGTGGGCCGTTACACTGAAGCTTTCTTT.

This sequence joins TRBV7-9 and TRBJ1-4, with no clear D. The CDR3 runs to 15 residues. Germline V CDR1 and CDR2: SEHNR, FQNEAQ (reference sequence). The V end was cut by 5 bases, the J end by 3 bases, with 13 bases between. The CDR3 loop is CASSPGEAPNEKLFF. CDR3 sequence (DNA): TGTGCCAGCAGCCCTGGGGAGGCTCCTAATGAAAAACTGTTTTTT.

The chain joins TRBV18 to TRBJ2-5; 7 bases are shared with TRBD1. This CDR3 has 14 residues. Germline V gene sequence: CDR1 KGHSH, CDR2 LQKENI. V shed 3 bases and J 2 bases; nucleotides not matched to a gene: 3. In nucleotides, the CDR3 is TGTGCCAGCTCACCCCCCAGGGGGCAAGAGACCCAGTACTTC. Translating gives CASSPPRGQETQYF.

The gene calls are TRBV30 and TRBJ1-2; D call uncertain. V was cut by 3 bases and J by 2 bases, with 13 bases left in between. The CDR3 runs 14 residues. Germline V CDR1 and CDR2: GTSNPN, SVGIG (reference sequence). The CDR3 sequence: CAWRIEGANYGYTF. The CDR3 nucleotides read TGTGCCTGGAGAATCGAAGGAGCGAACTATGGCTACACCTTC.

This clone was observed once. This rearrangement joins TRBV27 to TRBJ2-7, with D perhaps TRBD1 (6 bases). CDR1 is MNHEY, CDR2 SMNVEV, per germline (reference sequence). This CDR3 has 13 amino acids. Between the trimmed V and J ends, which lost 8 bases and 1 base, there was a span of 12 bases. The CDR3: CASRSGDSYEQYF. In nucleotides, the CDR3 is TGTGCCAGCCGATCAGGGGATTCCTACGAGCAGTACTTC.

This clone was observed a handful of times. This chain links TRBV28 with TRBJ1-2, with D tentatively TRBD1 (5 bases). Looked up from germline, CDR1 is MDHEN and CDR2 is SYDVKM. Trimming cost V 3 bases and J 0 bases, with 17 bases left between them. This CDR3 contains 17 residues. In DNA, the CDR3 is TGTGCCAGCAGTTTTGGGTCGGAGCGGGGGGCTAACTATGGCTACACCTTC. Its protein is CASSFGSERGANYGYTF.

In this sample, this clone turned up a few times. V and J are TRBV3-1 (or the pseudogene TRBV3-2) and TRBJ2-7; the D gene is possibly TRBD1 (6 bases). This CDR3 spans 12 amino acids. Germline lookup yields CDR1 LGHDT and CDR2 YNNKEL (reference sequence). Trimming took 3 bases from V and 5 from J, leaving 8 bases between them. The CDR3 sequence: CASSHNRDEQYF. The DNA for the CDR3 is TGTGCCAGCAGCCATAACAGGGACGAGCAGTACTTC.

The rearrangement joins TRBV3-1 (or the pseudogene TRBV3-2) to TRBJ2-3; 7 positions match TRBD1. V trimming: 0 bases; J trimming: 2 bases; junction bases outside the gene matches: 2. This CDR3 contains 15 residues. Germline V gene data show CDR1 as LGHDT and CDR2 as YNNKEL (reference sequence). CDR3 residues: CASSQDKGATDTQYF. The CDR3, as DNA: TGTGCCAGCAGCCAAGATAAGGGGGCCACAGATACGCAGTATTTT.

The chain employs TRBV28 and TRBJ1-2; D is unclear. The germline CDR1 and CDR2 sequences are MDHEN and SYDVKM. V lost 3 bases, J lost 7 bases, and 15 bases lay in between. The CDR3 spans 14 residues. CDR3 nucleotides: TGTGCCAGCAGTTTGTCCTTTAGATACCCTGGCTACACCTTC. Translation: CASSLSFRYPGYTF.

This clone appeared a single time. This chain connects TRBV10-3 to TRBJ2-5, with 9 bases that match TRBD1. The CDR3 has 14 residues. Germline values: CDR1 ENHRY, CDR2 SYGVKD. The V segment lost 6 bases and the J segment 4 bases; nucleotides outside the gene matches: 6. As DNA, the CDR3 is TGTGCCATCAGCCCGGACAGGGGCGGAGAGACCCAGTACTTC. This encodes CAISPDRGGETQYF.

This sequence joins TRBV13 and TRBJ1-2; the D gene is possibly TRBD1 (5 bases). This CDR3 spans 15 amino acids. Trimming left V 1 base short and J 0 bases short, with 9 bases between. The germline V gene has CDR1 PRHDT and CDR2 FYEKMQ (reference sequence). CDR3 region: CASSLDRQPNYGYTF. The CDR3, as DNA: TGTGCCAGCAGCTTAGACCGACAGCCTAACTATGGCTACACCTTC.

CDR3 sequence: CASSESGLAGFTDTQYF. DNA of the CDR3: TGCGCCAGCAGTGAGTCGGGACTAGCGGGCTTCACAGATACGCAGTATTTT. The V and J genes are TRBV10-1 and TRBJ2-3; 12 bases map to TRBD2. This CDR3 is built from 17 residues. The ends lost 0 bases at V and 2 bases at J; junction bases unmatched: 3. Germline V gene data show CDR1 as WNHNN and CDR2 as SYGVQD (reference sequence).

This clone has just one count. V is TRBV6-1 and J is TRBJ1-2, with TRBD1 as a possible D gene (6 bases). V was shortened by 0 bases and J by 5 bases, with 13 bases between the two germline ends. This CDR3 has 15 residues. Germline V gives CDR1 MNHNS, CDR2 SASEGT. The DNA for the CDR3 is TGTGCCAGCAGTGAAGCGCAGGGGTCGGGTTATGGCTACACCTTC. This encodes CASSEAQGSGYGYTF.

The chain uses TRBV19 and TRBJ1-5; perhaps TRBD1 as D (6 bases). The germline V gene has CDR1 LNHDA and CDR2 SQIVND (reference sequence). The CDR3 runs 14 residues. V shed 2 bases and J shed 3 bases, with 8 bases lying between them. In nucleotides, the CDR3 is TGTGCCAGTAGTATAAACAGGGCCAATCAGCCCCAGCATTTT. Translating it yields CASSINRANQPQHF. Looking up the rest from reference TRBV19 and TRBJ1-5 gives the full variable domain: DGGITQSPKYLFRKEGQNVTLSCEQNLNHDAMYWYRQDPGQGLRLIYYSQIVNDFQKGDIAEGYSVSREKKESFPLTVTSAQKNPTAFYLCASSINRANQPQHFGDGTRLSIL.

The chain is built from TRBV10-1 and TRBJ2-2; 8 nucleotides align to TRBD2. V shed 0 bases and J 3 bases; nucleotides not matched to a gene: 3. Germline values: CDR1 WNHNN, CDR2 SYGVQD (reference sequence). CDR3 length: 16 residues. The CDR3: CASSESSGDYTGELFF. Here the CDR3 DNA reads TGCGCCAGCAGTGAGTCTAGCGGGGATTACACCGGGGAGCTGTTTTTT.

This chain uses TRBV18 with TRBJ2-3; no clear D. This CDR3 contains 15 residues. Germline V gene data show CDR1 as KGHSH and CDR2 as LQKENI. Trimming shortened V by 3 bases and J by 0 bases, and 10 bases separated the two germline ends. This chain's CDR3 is CASSPGGQSTDTQYF. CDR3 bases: TGTGCCAGCTCACCCGGCGGCCAGAGCACAGATACGCAGTATTTT.

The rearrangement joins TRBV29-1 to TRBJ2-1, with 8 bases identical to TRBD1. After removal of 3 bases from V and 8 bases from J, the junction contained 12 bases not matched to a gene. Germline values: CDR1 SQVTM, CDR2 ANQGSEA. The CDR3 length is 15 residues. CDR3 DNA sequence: TGCAGCGTTGATTATCGGAGACAGGGGTGGTATGAGCAGTTCTTC. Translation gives CSVDYRRQGWYEQFF.

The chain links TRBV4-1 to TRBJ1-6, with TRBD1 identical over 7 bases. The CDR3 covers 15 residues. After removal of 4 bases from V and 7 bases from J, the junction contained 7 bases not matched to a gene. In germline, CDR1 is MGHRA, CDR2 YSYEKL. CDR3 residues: CASSLGDSQNSPLHF. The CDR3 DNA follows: TGCGCCAGCAGCCTAGGGGACAGCCAGAATTCACCCCTCCACTTT.

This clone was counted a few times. As DNA, the CDR3 is TGTGCCAGCAGCCGACAGGGGACCTATGGCTACACCTTC. This sequence encodes CASSRQGTYGYTF. V is TRBV5-6 and J is TRBJ1-2; 8 positions agree with TRBD1. CDR3 size: 13 residues. Germline trimming cut 4 bases from V and 4 bases from J; bases unmatched to any gene: 3. Germline CDR1 SGHDT, CDR2 YYEEEE. The full variable domain, its missing parts supplied by reference TRBV5-6 and TRBJ1-2, is DAGVTQSPTHLIKTRGQQVTLRCSPKSGHDTVSWYQQALGQGPQFIFQYYEEEERQRGNFPDRFSGHQFPNYSSELNVNALLLGDSALYLCASSRQGTYGYTFGSGTRLTVV.